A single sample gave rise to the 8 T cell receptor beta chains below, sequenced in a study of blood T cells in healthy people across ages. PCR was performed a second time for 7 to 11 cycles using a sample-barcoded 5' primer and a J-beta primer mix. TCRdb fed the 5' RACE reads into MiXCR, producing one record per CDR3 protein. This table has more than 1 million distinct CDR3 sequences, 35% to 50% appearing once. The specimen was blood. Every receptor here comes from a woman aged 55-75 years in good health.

Written as DNA, the CDR3 is TGCAGCGTTATCGGGGTGGAGACCCAGTACTTC. Its translation is CSVIGVETQYF. The genes are TRBV29-1 and TRBJ2-5; a weak D match, TRBD2 (5 bases). This CDR3 comprises 11 residues. Trimming stripped 5 bases from V and 5 bases from J, with 9 bases between. Germline V gene lookup returns CDR1 SQVTM and CDR2 ANQGSEA.

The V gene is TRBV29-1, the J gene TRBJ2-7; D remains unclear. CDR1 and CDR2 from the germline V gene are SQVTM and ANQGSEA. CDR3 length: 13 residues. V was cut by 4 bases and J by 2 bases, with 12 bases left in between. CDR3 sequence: CSVAPGLTYEQYF. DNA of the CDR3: TGCAGCGTTGCCCCGGGCCTAACCTACGAGCAGTACTTC.

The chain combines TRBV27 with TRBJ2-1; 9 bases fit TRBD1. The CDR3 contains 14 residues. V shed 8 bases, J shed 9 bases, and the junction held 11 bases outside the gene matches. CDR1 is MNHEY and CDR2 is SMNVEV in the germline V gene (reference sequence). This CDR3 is CASQVGQGYGEQFF. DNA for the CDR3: TGTGCCAGCCAAGTTGGACAGGGGTATGGTGAGCAGTTCTTC.

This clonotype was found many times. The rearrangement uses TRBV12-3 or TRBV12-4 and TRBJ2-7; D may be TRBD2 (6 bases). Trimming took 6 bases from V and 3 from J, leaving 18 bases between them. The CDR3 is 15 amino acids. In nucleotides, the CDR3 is TGTGCCAGCAGGGGGGGACTGAGTCCCGTCTACGAGCAGTACTTC. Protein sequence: CASRGGLSPVYEQYF.

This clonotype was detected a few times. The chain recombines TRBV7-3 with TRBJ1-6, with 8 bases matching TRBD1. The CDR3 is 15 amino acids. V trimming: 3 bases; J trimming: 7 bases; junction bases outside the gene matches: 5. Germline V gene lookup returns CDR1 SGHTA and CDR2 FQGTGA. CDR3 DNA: TGTGCCAGCAGCTTGGACAGGGCGTCGAATTCACCCCTCCACTTT. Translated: CASSLDRASNSPLHF.

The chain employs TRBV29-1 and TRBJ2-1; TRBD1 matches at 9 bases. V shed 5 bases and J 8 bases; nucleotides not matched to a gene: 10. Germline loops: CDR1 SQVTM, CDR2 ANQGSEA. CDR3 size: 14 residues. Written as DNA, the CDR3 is TGCAGCGTTCCCGGGACAGGGCCTGGGTATGAGCAGTTCTTC. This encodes CSVPGTGPGYEQFF.

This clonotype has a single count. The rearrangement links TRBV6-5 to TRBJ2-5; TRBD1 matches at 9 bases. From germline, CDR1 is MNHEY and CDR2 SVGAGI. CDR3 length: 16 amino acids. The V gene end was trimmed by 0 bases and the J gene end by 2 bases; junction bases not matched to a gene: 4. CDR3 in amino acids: CASSYSGTGLQETQYF. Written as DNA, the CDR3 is TGTGCCAGCAGTTACTCCGGGACAGGGTTACAAGAGACCCAGTACTTC.

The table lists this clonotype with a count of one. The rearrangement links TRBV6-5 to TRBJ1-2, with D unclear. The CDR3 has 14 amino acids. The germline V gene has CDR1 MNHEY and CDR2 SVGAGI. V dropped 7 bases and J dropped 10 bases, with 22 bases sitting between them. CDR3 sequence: CASKKAPSSGSYTF. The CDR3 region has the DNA TGTGCCAGCAAAAAGGCTCCTTCTTCGGGCTCCTACACCTTC.